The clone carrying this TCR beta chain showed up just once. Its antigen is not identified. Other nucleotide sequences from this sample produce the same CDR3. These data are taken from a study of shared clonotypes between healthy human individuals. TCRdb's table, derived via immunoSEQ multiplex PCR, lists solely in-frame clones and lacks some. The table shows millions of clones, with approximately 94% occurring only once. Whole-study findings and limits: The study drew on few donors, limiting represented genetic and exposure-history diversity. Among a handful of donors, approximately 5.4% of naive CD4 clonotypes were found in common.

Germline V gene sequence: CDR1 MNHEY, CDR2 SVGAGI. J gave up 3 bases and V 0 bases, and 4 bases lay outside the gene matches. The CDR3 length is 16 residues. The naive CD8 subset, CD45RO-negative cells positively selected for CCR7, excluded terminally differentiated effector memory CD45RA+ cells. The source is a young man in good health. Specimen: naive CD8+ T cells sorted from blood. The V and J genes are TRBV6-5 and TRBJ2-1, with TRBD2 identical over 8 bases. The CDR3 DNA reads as TGTGCCAGCAGTTACTCCGGTCTAGCGGGCTACAATGAGCAGTTCTTC. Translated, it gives CASSYSGLAGYNEQFF.